These 20 T cell receptor beta chains originate from one sample sequenced in a study of Ad26.COV2.S vaccination and SARS-CoV-2 variants. Assay: immunoSEQ multiplex PCR; the TCRdb copy retains only in-frame clones and omits some. The repertoire consists of a few hundred thousand clones, with over 75% occurring once and the leading ten covering 3.4%. The treatment: about 20 received Ad26.COV2.S at low or high dose, single or two shots; 5 received placebo; per-sample allocation not given. Sample collection was performed on day 63 after the first vaccine or placebo injection. Sequencing used peripheral blood, obtained in a trial of Ad26.COV2.S vaccine versus placebo. All receptors derive from a person between 18 and 65 years old who received the Ad26.COV2.S COVID-19 vaccine or a placebo.

This clone was detected only once. The chain has TRBV3-1 (or the pseudogene TRBV3-2) and TRBJ1-2; possibly TRBD1 for D (6 bases). The V gene lost 4 bases and the J gene lost 2 bases, with 8 bases spanning the gap. The V gene's germline CDR1 is LGHDT and CDR2 YNNKEL (reference sequence). The CDR3 contains 13 residues. In DNA form, the CDR3 reads TGTGCCAGCAGCCTGGACAGAAACTATGGCTACACCTTC. This encodes CASSLDRNYGYTF.

V and J are TRBV27 and TRBJ1-1, with D possibly TRBD1 on 6 matching bases. CDR1 MNHEY and CDR2 SMNVEV come from the germline V gene (reference sequence). Trimming cost V 4 bases and J 5 bases, with 17 bases left between them. This CDR3 comprises 15 residues. CDR3 in amino acids: CASSSPRARGTEAFF. CDR3 in DNA: TGTGCCAGCAGTTCCCCTCGGGCCAGGGGAACTGAAGCTTTCTTT.

This clone showed up just once. The chain recombines TRBV7-2 with TRBJ2-3; 8 bases fit TRBD2. Germline CDR1 SGHTA, CDR2 FQGNSA. The CDR3 spans 16 residues. The ends lost 5 bases at V and 5 bases at J; junction bases unmatched: 12. This chain's CDR3 is CASSVSGGRIGDTQYF. In DNA form, the CDR3 reads TGTGCCAGCAGCGTAAGCGGGGGTAGGATAGGAGATACGCAGTATTTT.

The gene calls are TRBV7-6 and TRBJ1-2; D is unclear. Germline V gene lookup returns CDR1 SGHVS and CDR2 FNYEAQ. The CDR3 is 15 residues long. The V gene lost 1 base and the J gene lost 0 bases, with 9 bases spanning the gap. The CDR3 region is CASSLDGSSNYGYTF. CDR3 bases: TGTGCCAGCAGCTTAGATGGCAGCTCTAACTATGGCTACACCTTC.

This chain joins TRBV4-2 and TRBJ1-3; 10 bases line up with TRBD1. Trimming cost V 3 bases and J 2 bases; bases outside gene matches: 7. Germline CDR1 LGHNA, CDR2 YNFKEQ. This CDR3 region has 17 residues. CDR3 DNA: TGTGCCAGCAGCCACCGGGACAGGGGAGAACCTGGAAACACCATATATTTT. It translates to CASSHRDRGEPGNTIYF.

This clone appeared once. The chain employs TRBV10-3 and TRBJ2-7; D not resolved. The V gene's germline CDR1 is ENHRY and CDR2 SYGVKD. V gave up 0 bases and J gave up 7 bases, with 10 bases separating them. The CDR3 length is 13 residues. CDR3 loop: CAISESTREEQYF. In DNA form, the CDR3 reads TGTGCCATCAGTGAGTCTACTCGTGAGGAGCAGTACTTC.

The genes are TRBV9 and TRBJ2-5; 8 nucleotides match TRBD2. This CDR3 region has 16 residues. The ends lost 0 bases at V and 1 base at J; junction bases unmatched: 5. Germline assignment: CDR1 SGDLS and CDR2 YYNGEE. The chain's CDR3 is CASSVGGGGTQETQYF. The CDR3 DNA is TGTGCCAGCAGCGTAGGTGGCGGGGGGACCCAAGAGACCCAGTACTTC.

This clone appeared once. The chain links TRBV30 to TRBJ1-2, with no clear D. This CDR3 comprises 13 residues. V lost 0 bases and J lost 6, with 11 bases in between. The germline V gene has CDR1 GTSNPN and CDR2 SVGIG (reference sequence). This chain's CDR3 is CAWSVWTMDGYTF. CDR3 sequence (DNA): TGTGCCTGGAGTGTGTGGACCATGGATGGCTACACCTTC.

The J gene is TRBJ2-2, the V gene TRBV19, with D perhaps assigned TRBD1 or TRBD2 (5 bases each). The V and J ends lost 9 bases and 3 bases respectively, with 14 bases between them. From germline, CDR1 is LNHDA and CDR2 SQIVND (reference sequence). The CDR3 extends over 14 amino acids. In nucleotides, the CDR3 is TGTGCCAGCTCTGACGGGACCTACACCGGGGAGCTGTTTTTT. It specifies CASSDGTYTGELFF. Filled out from reference TRBV19 and TRBJ2-2, the complete variable domain reads DGGITQSPKYLFRKEGQNVTLSCEQNLNHDAMYWYRQDPGQGLRLIYYSQIVNDFQKGDIAEGYSVSREKKESFPLTVTSAQKNPTAFYLCASSDGTYTGELFFGEGSRLTVL.

Relative to its sample, this clone is medium-sized. The gene calls are TRBV6-4 and TRBJ2-3, with TRBD2 matching over 10 bases. The CDR3 sequence is 15 residues long. CDR1 is MRHNA and CDR2 is SNTAGT in the germline V gene. V trimming: 0 bases; J trimming: 6 bases; junction bases outside the gene matches: 3. CDR3 nucleotide sequence: TGTGCCAGCAGTGACTCAGCGGGGGGGGTGGATACGCAGTATTTT. It codes for CASSDSAGGVDTQYF.

This chain connects TRBV9 to TRBJ1-1; TRBD1 aligns across 10 bases. This CDR3 is 18 amino acids long. J gave up 4 bases and V 3 bases, and 15 bases lay outside the gene matches. Germline V gene data show CDR1 as SGDLS and CDR2 as YYNGEE. The CDR3 sequence is CASSGSPGQGLLGTEAFF. CDR3 sequence (DNA): TGTGCCAGCAGCGGAAGCCCGGGACAGGGGTTATTGGGCACTGAAGCTTTCTTT.

The V gene is TRBV12-5, the J gene TRBJ2-2, with 9 bases lining up with TRBD1. This CDR3 comprises 14 residues. After removal of 8 bases from V and 7 bases from J, the junction contained 8 bases not matched to a gene. Germline V gene lookup returns CDR1 LGHNT and CDR2 FRNRAP. This chain's CDR3 is CASCGGQGSGELFF. CDR3 DNA: TGTGCTAGTTGCGGGGGACAGGGAAGCGGGGAGCTGTTTTTT. The variable domain in full, with the rest retrieved from reference TRBV12-5 and TRBJ2-2, is DARVTQTPRHKVTEMGQEVTMRCQPILGHNTVFWYRQTMMQGLELLAYFRNRAPLDDSGMPKDRFSAEMPDATLATLKIQPSEPRDSAVYFCASCGGQGSGELFFGEGSRLTVL.

This chain links TRBV3-1 (or the pseudogene TRBV3-2) with TRBJ1-1; 11 positions agree with TRBD1. Trimming cost V 1 base and J 3 bases; bases outside gene matches: 1. CDR1 LGHDT and CDR2 YNNKEL come from the germline V gene (reference sequence). This CDR3 is built from 15 residues. This CDR3 is CASSQGDRGYTEAFF. In DNA form, the CDR3 reads TGTGCCAGCAGCCAAGGGGACAGGGGGTACACTGAAGCTTTCTTT.

This rearrangement joins TRBV7-2 to TRBJ2-3, with 11 bases fitting TRBD2. Germline CDR1 and CDR2: SGHTA and FQGNSA. The CDR3 runs 16 residues. With 5 bases clipped from V and 4 bases from J, the junction kept 8 bases outside the gene matches. CDR3 protein: CASSQGSGGAPDTQYF. CDR3 sequence (DNA): TGTGCCAGCAGCCAGGGTAGCGGGGGGGCCCCAGATACGCAGTATTTT.

This chain joins TRBV19 and TRBJ2-7; 8 nucleotides agree with TRBD1. With V trimmed by 1 base and J by 6 bases, 5 bases remained unmatched. Germline V gives CDR1 LNHDA, CDR2 SQIVND (reference sequence). CDR3 length equals 14 residues. CDR3 residues: CASSIAAGGGEQYF. Written as DNA, the CDR3 is TGTGCCAGTAGTATAGCGGCAGGGGGCGGCGAGCAGTACTTC.

The CDR3 DNA sequence: TGCGCCAGCAGCCTTTCACCGGGACAGCCGGAACCTAACTATGGCTACACCTTC. Translating gives CASSLSPGQPEPNYGYTF. The chain links TRBV4-3 to TRBJ1-2, with 7 nucleotides matching TRBD1. Germline CDR1 LGHNA, CDR2 YSLEER. Trimming cost V 4 bases and J 0 bases; bases outside gene matches: 14. CDR3 size: 18 residues.

This clone appeared once. V is TRBV5-4 and J is TRBJ2-3, with unresolved D. The CDR3 has 14 residues. Trimming took 0 bases from V and 1 from J, leaving 6 bases between them. CDR1 is SGHNT, CDR2 YYREEE, per germline (reference sequence). As DNA, the CDR3 is TGTGCCAGCAGCTTGGGGTATGGCACAGATACGCAGTATTTT. This gives the protein CASSLGYGTDTQYF.

V and J are TRBV24-1 and TRBJ1-4; 10 bases align to TRBD1. The V gene end was trimmed by 4 bases and the J gene end by 5 bases; junction bases not matched to a gene: 3. CDR3 length equals 15 residues. Germline V gene data show CDR1 as KGHDR and CDR2 as SFDVKD. CDR3 amino acids: CATSDGQGGNEKLFF. The CDR3, as DNA: TGTGCCACCAGTGACGGACAGGGGGGAAATGAAAAACTGTTTTTT.

The rearrangement links TRBV15 to TRBJ2-5, with 10 nucleotides matching TRBD2. Germline V gene sequence: CDR1 LNHNV, CDR2 YYDKDF (reference sequence). J gave up 7 bases and V 1 base, and 12 bases lay outside the gene matches. The CDR3 contains 17 residues. CDR3 region: CATSRGGLAGEQATQYF. The CDR3 DNA reads as TGTGCCACCAGCAGAGGGGGCCTAGCGGGGGAACAGGCGACCCAGTACTTC.

The chain carries TRBV7-9 and TRBJ2-1; 8 bases are a match to TRBD1. The CDR3 covers 16 residues. Germline assignment: CDR1 SEHNR and CDR2 FQNEAQ (reference sequence). V gave up 4 bases and J gave up 10 bases; unmatched junction bases: 15. Here the CDR3 DNA reads TGTGCCAGCAGCTATAAACCCGGGACAGGTCGAAGGGAGCAGTTCTTC. This translates into CASSYKPGTGRREQFF.